This TCR beta chain was identified during a study of hypomethylating agent response in myelodysplastic syndrome. V lost 0 bases and J lost 3, with 8 bases in between. In germline, CDR1 is LNHNV, CDR2 YYDKDF (reference sequence). This CDR3 contains 15 residues. Measured with immunoSEQ multiplex PCR; TCRdb has only the in-frame clones, and not every one. There are more than 9,000 clones in the sample; more than 80% occur only once, and 4% lies in the top ten. Sample: bone marrow, taken before or after starting hypomethylating agent treatment for myelodysplastic syndrome (not recorded which). V and J are TRBV15 and TRBJ2-2, with D unclear. This TCR was sampled from a human donor with myelodysplastic syndrome. CDR3 coding DNA: TGTGCCACCAGCAGAGATCATCTCTACACCGGGGAGCTGTTTTTT. Translation: CATSRDHLYTGELFF.